This TCR beta chain is from a study of shared clonotypes between healthy human individuals (dated by TCRdb to between 2020 and 2021). For the study in its entirety: Three men and two women, aged 18 to 49 years, made up the cohort. To increase sequencing depth and limit assay-specific biases, different laboratories used diverse techniques to prepare libraries and sequence TCR repertoires. To estimate repertoire size and how much clonotype sharing occurs between individuals, the study deeply sequenced the blood TCR repertoires of several healthy adults. Per donor, three plates each were used for CD4 naive and CD4 memory, two for CD8 naive, and one for CD8 memory. Leukapheresis yielded between about 0.94 and 8.9 billion PBMCs per donor. Study-wide findings and limitations: Naive subsets generally had larger estimated clonotype richness than memory subsets did. Sampling was limited to blood, and TCR repertoires in tissue likely differ from TCR repertoires in blood. Approximately 5% of naive CD4, 3.5% of naive CD8, approximately 2% of memory CD4, and 0.4% of memory CD8 clonotypes were shared across several donors. Incomplete sequencing was indicated by rarefaction of sorted-subset datasets, despite the large sequencing depth. Because the study included a small number of donors, the genetic and exposure-history diversity represented was limited. Compared with non-shared clonotypes, clonotypes shared by all four sorted-subset donors had higher generation probabilities. Pairwise subsampling indicated that sequencing depth was expected to affect the degree of clonotype sharing among donors.

Trimming takes 0 bases off V and 7 bases off J; junction bases not matched to a gene: 5. The CDR1 and CDR2 encoded by the germline V gene are SGHTA and FQGNSA. The CDR3 goes from the cysteine to the phenylalanine over 15 residues. The kept DNA is CDR3 alone, 45 bases in frame from the first base. As to this clone: Its antigen is not yet known. No base quality values were provided; no much bigger clone lies one nucleotide off.

TCR CDR3 regions were amplified from genomic DNA by multiplex PCR using the deep immunoSEQ assay. Genomic DNA extracted from each cell subset was distributed evenly over all wells of several immunoSEQ 96-well plates, and each plate served as one replicate. For sorted subsets, each replicate PCR was loaded with 150 to 250 ng genomic DNA, equivalent to 30,000 or so T cell genomes. Purified libraries were quantified with a Qubit 3.0 fluorometer, sized on a Bioanalyzer 2100, and re-quantified with the KAPA Library Quantification kit. A separate single-read 150-cycle Illumina NextSeq 550 flow cell was used to sequence each immunoSEQ 96-well plate. Turning to the authors' computational methods: Because only junctional sequences without quality scores were contained in the immunoSEQ output, filtering matching that applied to full-length reads could not be performed. Sequences were annotated with PyIR, a Python wrapper for IgBLAST v1.9, and V/J genes and CDR3 were assigned using IMGT germline references. Reads were filtered out if the reads had weak V/J assignments (E-value above 1e-6), no CDR3, stop codons, out-of-frame junctions, or ambiguous translated residues. V3J clonotypes were defined by identical inferred V gene, J gene, and CDR3 amino acid sequence. The percentage overlap between two repertoires was calculated by dividing the number of shared unique clonotypes by the size of the smaller repertoire. Three approaches were used to assess repertoire richness: RTK rarefaction, the Chao1 estimator, and Recon v2.1 estimates of unobserved clonotypes. For all TCRbeta clonotypes obtained by the gDNA method from several donors, generation probabilities were computed with OLGA. This is the immuneACCESS table as TCRdb keeps it, with only in-frame sequences that have V and J called. A part of the clones is gone; compared with another copy, unresolved V genes explain less than half, and the rest is unexplained. V and J calls and clone size are as listed in that table; D and trimming were resolved from the DNA. The sample contains millions of clones, over 85% of them found a single time. The ten largest clonotypes hold 1% to 1.3% of the sample.

CD8 naive samples were obtained by positive selection for CCR7 among CD45RO-negative cells, yielding a CD45RA+CCR7+ population from which TemRA cells were excluded. Donors were healthy HIV-negative adults with no recently reported acute infections or vaccinations. Only Caucasian adults living in Nashville, Tennessee, USA were represented among the donors. Blood was obtained by leukapheresis, after which PBMCs were separated by Ficoll-Histopaque density gradient centrifugation and cryopreserved in liquid nitrogen vapor phase. Analytical flow cytometry was used to check the purity and quantity of every magnetically sorted T cell population. From each sorted fraction, genomic DNA was isolated and quantified by UV absorbance on a Nanodrop 2000c.

Sample: naive CD8+ T cells sorted from blood. This specimen's cell subset or site label, interpreted: CD45RA+CCR7+. The chain is encoded by TRBV7-2 joined to TRBJ2-7, with 11 junctional bases fitting TRBD2. The source of this sequence is a man between 18 and 29 years old in good health. In nucleotide form, the sequence is TGTGCCAGCAGCTTAGCGGGACTAGCGGTTCAGGAGCAGTACTTC. Translated, this gives CASSLAGLAVQEQYF.